The 10 T cell receptor beta chains reported below all come from one sample, sequenced in a study of blood T cell repertoires in COVID-19. TCRdb's table, derived via immunoSEQ multiplex PCR, lists solely in-frame clones and lacks some. Counted here are about 380,000 clones, more than 75% occurring once; the ten biggest clones make up roughly 1.2%. The sequenced sample consisted of PBMCs or T cells enriched from blood (not recorded which). The receptor source for this set is a woman under 30 who had recovered from COVID-19.

The sample holds one count of this clone. The chain joins TRBV7-6 to TRBJ1-4, with 7 bases matching TRBD1. Germline loops: CDR1 SGHVS, CDR2 FNYEAQ. Trimming took 5 bases from V and 13 from J; bases not matched to a gene: 7. The CDR3 totals 12 residues. CDR3 in amino acids: CASSHYRGALFF. The DNA of the CDR3 is TGTGCCAGCAGCCACTACAGGGGCGCACTGTTTTTT.

The chain has TRBV9 and TRBJ1-1; D remains ambiguous. Germline CDR1 reads SGDLS; CDR2 reads YYNGEE. V was clipped by 4 bases and J by 1 base, with 8 bases between them. This CDR3 comprises 13 residues. In DNA, the CDR3 is TGTGCCAGCAGCACCACACAGAACACTGAAGCTTTCTTT. Its protein is CASSTTQNTEAFF. The variable domain in full, with the rest retrieved from reference TRBV9 and TRBJ1-1, is DSGVTQTPKHLITATGQRVTLRCSPRSGDLSVYWYQQSLDQGLQFLIQYYNGEERAKGNILERFSAQQFPDLHSELNLSSLELGDSALYFCASSTTQNTEAFFGQGTRLTVV.

The CDR3 protein is CASSPDPRGVNTEAFF. The DNA of the CDR3 is TGTGCCAGCTCACCAGATCCCCGGGGAGTGAACACTGAAGCTTTCTTT. The chain joins TRBV18 to TRBJ1-1, with unresolved D. This CDR3 spans 16 amino acids. Deletions cut 2 bases from V and 0 bases from J, with 13 bases between. The germline CDR1 and CDR2 sequences are KGHSH and LQKENI.

The rearrangement links TRBV6-6 to TRBJ2-1, with 13 positions matching TRBD2. This CDR3 is built from 18 residues. The V segment lost 5 bases and the J segment 15 bases; nucleotides outside the gene matches: 22. Germline V gene sequence: CDR1 MNHNY, CDR2 SVGAGI (reference sequence). CDR3 protein: CASSPSIVTSGGWGPLFF. The CDR3 coding sequence is TGTGCCAGCAGTCCGTCGATAGTGACTAGCGGGGGGTGGGGCCCCCTGTTCTTC.

This clone was counted many times. This sequence joins TRBV4-2 and TRBJ2-3; 9 bases map to TRBD2. The germline gives CDR1 LGHNA, CDR2 YNFKEQ. Trimming at V came to 10 bases and at J to 0 bases, leaving 8 bases not matched to a gene. The CDR3 runs to 15 residues. The CDR3, as DNA: TGTGCCACCAGAGAGCGGGGGGCTAGCACAGATACGCAGTATTTT. This gives the protein CATRERGASTDTQYF.

This clone showed up just once. This chain uses TRBV27 with TRBJ2-1; weak D call: TRBD1 (7 bases). The ends were cut back, 0 bases at V and 12 bases at J, with 15 bases in the middle. CDR3 length: 14 amino acids. Germline V lookup: CDR1 MNHEY, CDR2 SMNVEV (reference sequence). The CDR3 sequence: CASSLSRDSWGQFF. The CDR3 DNA reads as TGTGCCAGCAGTTTATCGCGGGACAGTTGGGGGCAGTTCTTC.

V is TRBV28 and J is TRBJ1-6; tentatively, D is TRBD1 (5 bases). This CDR3 spans 14 amino acids. Germline values: CDR1 MDHEN, CDR2 SYDVKM. Between the trimmed V and J ends, which lost 5 bases and 9 bases, there was a span of 14 bases. The CDR3 DNA reads TGTGCCAGCAGTCGAGGATACGGGGGTTCACCCCTCCACTTT. Translation: CASSRGYGGSPLHF.

This chain connects TRBV27 to TRBJ2-7; D possibly corresponds to TRBD2 (5 bases). The CDR3 contains 15 residues. The ends were cut back, 3 bases at V and 2 bases at J, with 14 bases in the middle. The germline V gene encodes CDR1 MNHEY and CDR2 SMNVEV (reference sequence). The CDR3 region has the DNA TGTGCCAGCAGTTTTGACGGAGGACTGCCCTACGAGCAGTACTTC. Protein: CASSFDGGLPYEQYF.

The chain uses TRBV4-1 and TRBJ2-5; D not resolved. The germline CDR1 and CDR2 sequences are MGHRA and YSYEKL. V dropped 2 bases and J dropped 2 bases, with 12 bases sitting between them. The CDR3 has 15 amino acids. The CDR3 DNA reads TGCGCCAGCAGCCAATATAGCAGCCAACAAGAGACCCAGTACTTC. It translates to CASSQYSSQQETQYF.

The chain recombines TRBV5-6 with TRBJ1-3; 7 bases are a match to TRBD1. The CDR3 is 16 amino acids. The junction had 5 bases not matched to a gene; V was cut back by 0 bases and J by 2 bases. The V gene's germline CDR1 is SGHDT and CDR2 YYEEEE. The CDR3 is CASSLAPGTAGNTIYF. The CDR3 DNA follows: TGTGCCAGCAGCTTGGCCCCCGGGACAGCTGGAAACACCATATATTTT. The full variable domain, completed using reference TRBV5-6 and TRBJ1-3, is DAGVTQSPTHLIKTRGQQVTLRCSPKSGHDTVSWYQQALGQGPQFIFQYYEEEERQRGNFPDRFSGHQFPNYSSELNVNALLLGDSALYLCASSLAPGTAGNTIYFGEGSWLTVV.